These 10 T cell receptor beta chains were sequenced from one sample in a study of shared clonotypes between healthy human individuals. This table comes from immunoSEQ multiplex PCR, and its TCRdb copy is limited to in-frame clones, with some not included. Altogether 550,000 to 750,000 clones are present, around 95% being singletons, with the ten largest covering 0.11%. CD8 cells classed as naive were CD45RO-negative and positively selected for CCR7, excluding terminally differentiated effector memory CD45RA+ cells. The sequencing input was naive CD8+ T cells sorted from blood. These receptor sequences come from a woman in her thirties in good health.

This chain uses TRBV13 with TRBJ1-2; TRBD1 matches 8 bases. There are 18 residues in the CDR3. From germline, CDR1 is PRHDT and CDR2 FYEKMQ (reference sequence). V was pared by 6 bases and J by 3 bases, with 18 bases of the junction left unmatched. The CDR3 reads CASSPQIVSDRGYYGYTF. CDR3 coding DNA: TGTGCCAGCAGTCCTCAAATCGTCTCAGACAGGGGATACTATGGCTACACCTTC.

This rearrangement joins TRBV9 to TRBJ1-1, with D tentatively TRBD1 (5 bases). CDR1 and CDR2 (germline): SGDLS, YYNGEE. V lost 3 bases and J 4 bases, leaving 16 bases between the germline ends. CDR3 length: 15 amino acids. The CDR3 region has the DNA TGTGCCAGCAGCGACCTCGGTGGGGGTGGCACTGAAGCTTTCTTT. Protein: CASSDLGGGGTEAFF. The full variable domain, completed using reference TRBV9 and TRBJ1-1, is DSGVTQTPKHLITATGQRVTLRCSPRSGDLSVYWYQQSLDQGLQFLIQYYNGEERAKGNILERFSAQQFPDLHSELNLSSLELGDSALYFCASSDLGGGGTEAFFGQGTRLTVV.

DNA of the CDR3: TGTGCCAGCAGTCCAAGGGGGCTTGGTCAGCCCCAGCATTTT. It yields the protein CASSPRGLGQPQHF. The rearrangement joins TRBV28 to TRBJ1-5; 7 bases agree with TRBD1. The CDR3 covers 14 residues. V shed 5 bases, J shed 6 bases, and the junction held 7 bases outside the gene matches. CDR1 is MDHEN, CDR2 SYDVKM, per germline.

J is TRBJ2-5 and V is TRBV6-5, with D tentatively TRBD1 or TRBD2 (5 bases each). V dropped 6 bases and J dropped 2 bases, with 13 bases sitting between them. CDR1 and CDR2 from the germline V gene are MNHEY and SVGAGI. The length of the CDR3 is 14 residues. DNA for the CDR3: TGTGCCAGCAGCCGGGACGCCTTACAAGAGACCCAGTACTTC. This sequence encodes CASSRDALQETQYF.

Only one count was recorded for this clone. The chain carries TRBV5-6 and TRBJ2-7; 10 bases agree with TRBD1. Germline V gene sequence: CDR1 SGHDT, CDR2 YYEEEE. The CDR3 runs to 15 residues. V lost 1 base to trimming and J lost 4 bases; unmatched junction nucleotides: 5. CDR3 sequence: CASSLRMGQGYEQYF. The CDR3 DNA reads as TGTGCCAGCAGCTTGAGGATGGGACAGGGGTACGAGCAGTACTTC.

The rearrangement links TRBV28 to TRBJ2-1; 7 nucleotides line up with TRBD2. Unmatched junction bases numbered 4, after V lost 4 bases and J lost 4 bases. Per the germline V gene, CDR1 is MDHEN and CDR2 is SYDVKM. This CDR3 has 14 residues. The CDR3, as DNA: TGTGCCAGCAGTTACCGACTAGCATACAATGAGCAGTTCTTC. Translation gives CASSYRLAYNEQFF.

This clone has a single count. This rearrangement joins TRBV7-8 to TRBJ2-3; 11 bases line up with TRBD2. Germline V CDR1 and CDR2: SGHVS, FQNEAQ. The ends lost 1 base at V and 0 bases at J; junction bases unmatched: 6. The CDR3 is 18 residues long. Written as DNA, the CDR3 is TGTGCCAGCAGCTTAGTTGGGACTAGCGGTGCTAGCACAGATACGCAGTATTTT. Translating gives CASSLVGTSGASTDTQYF.

The chain couples TRBV6-5 to TRBJ1-4, with 7 bases aligning to TRBD1. V dropped 1 base and J dropped 3; count of bases not matched to a gene: 5. CDR1 MNHEY and CDR2 SVGAGI come from the germline V gene. CDR3 length: 16 amino acids. DNA for the CDR3: TGTGCCAGCAGTTACTTGACAGGGCCTGCTAATGAAAAACTGTTTTTT. Protein product: CASSYLTGPANEKLFF.

The CDR3 loop is CASSQDGPLGADEQYF. CDR3 sequence (DNA): TGTGCCAGCAGCCAAGACGGACCCCTCGGTGCGGACGAGCAGTACTTC. The V gene is TRBV4-2, the J gene TRBJ2-7; no reliable D call. This CDR3 is built from 16 residues. The germline CDR1 and CDR2 sequences are LGHNA and YNFKEQ. The germline V and J ends were trimmed by 0 bases and 5 bases, with 17 bases remaining between them.

The chain employs TRBV29-1 and TRBJ2-5; D perhaps matches TRBD2 (5 bases). Trimming pared 4 bases from V and 0 bases from J, leaving 27 bases between. CDR3 length equals 19 residues. Germline loops: CDR1 SQVTM, CDR2 ANQGSEA. In nucleotides, the CDR3 is TGCAGCGTTGTATCGCCGAGCGGAGAACCGTCAAACTACCAAGAGACCCAGTACTTC. Encoded protein: CSVVSPSGEPSNYQETQYF.